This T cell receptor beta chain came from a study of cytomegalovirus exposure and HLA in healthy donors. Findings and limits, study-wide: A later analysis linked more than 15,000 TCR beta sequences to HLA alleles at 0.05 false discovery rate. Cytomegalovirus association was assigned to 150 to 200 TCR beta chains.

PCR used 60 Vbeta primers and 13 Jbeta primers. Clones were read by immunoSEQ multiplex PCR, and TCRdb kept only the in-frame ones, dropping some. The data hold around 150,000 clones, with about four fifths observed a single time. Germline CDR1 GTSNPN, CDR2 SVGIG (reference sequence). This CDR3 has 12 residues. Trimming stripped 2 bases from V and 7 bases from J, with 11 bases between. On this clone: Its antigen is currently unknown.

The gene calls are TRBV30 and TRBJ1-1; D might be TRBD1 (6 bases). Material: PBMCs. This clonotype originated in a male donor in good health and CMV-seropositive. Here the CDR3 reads CAWSRGAIEAFF. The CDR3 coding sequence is TGTGCCTGGAGTCGGGGGGCTATTGAAGCTTTCTTT.